The 17 T cell receptor beta chains given below trace back to one sample, sequenced in a study of T cells after yellow fever vaccination. Each CDR3 protein gets one entry after TCRdb re-called the 5' RACE reads with MiXCR. Of almost 600,000 distinct CDR3 sequences listed, about 13% are singletons. The starting material was PBMCs, obtained on the day of the yellow fever booster vaccination. These receptors were taken from a man younger than 40 who received the YFV17D yellow fever vaccine.

The chain couples TRBV4-3 to TRBJ2-1; possible D gene TRBD1, 7 bases. The germline V gene encodes CDR1 LGHNA and CDR2 YSLEER. There are 17 residues in the CDR3. V lost 3 bases and J 7 bases, leaving 22 bases between the germline ends. The CDR3 loop reads CASSQGGTGEILNEQFF. The CDR3 DNA reads TGCGCCAGCAGCCAGGGGGGTACAGGGGAAATTTTGAATGAGCAGTTCTTC.

This clonotype has just one count. V and J are TRBV9 and TRBJ2-7; D gene ambiguous. Trimming stripped 0 bases from V and 3 bases from J, with 13 bases between. The CDR3 consists of 15 residues. Germline CDR1 SGDLS, CDR2 YYNGEE. The CDR3 nucleotides are TGTGCCAGCAGCGTAGTGGACGGGCCCTACTACGAGCAGTACTTC. Translation: CASSVVDGPYYEQYF.

Only a few counts were recorded for this clonotype. This chain joins TRBV29-1 and TRBJ2-1; the D gene could be TRBD1 or TRBD2 (5 bases each). This CDR3 comprises 12 residues. V was pared by 4 bases and J by 4 bases, with 8 bases between. Germline-derived CDR1 and CDR2 are SQVTM and ANQGSEA. This CDR3 reads CSVGEGYNEQFF. CDR3 in DNA: TGCAGCGTTGGCGAGGGGTACAATGAGCAGTTCTTC.

The genes are TRBV18 and TRBJ2-5; 10 bases are a match to TRBD2. V trimming: 3 bases; J trimming: 1 base; junction bases outside the gene matches: 5. CDR1 KGHSH and CDR2 LQKENI come from the germline V gene. The length of the CDR3 is 16 residues. The CDR3 DNA reads as TGTGCCAGCTCACCCACAGCGGGAGGGCCCCAAGAGACCCAGTACTTC. Its translation: CASSPTAGGPQETQYF.

V usage is TRBV4-1 and J usage is TRBJ1-1; weak D call: TRBD1 (5 bases). The CDR3 extends over 15 amino acids. Trimming stripped 1 base from V and 0 bases from J, with 9 bases between. CDR1 and CDR2 from the germline V gene are MGHRA and YSYEKL. The CDR3 nucleotides read TGCGCCAGCAGCCAAGGGCGACAGATGAACACTGAAGCTTTCTTT. It specifies CASSQGRQMNTEAFF.

The CDR3, as DNA: TGTGCCAGCAGTTACATACGTGGTGGGTCCCTTATTGAAGGCTACACCTTC. It yields the protein CASSYIRGGSLIEGYTF. This chain uses TRBV6-5 with TRBJ1-2; D is unclear. The CDR3 has 17 amino acids. CDR1 is MNHEY, CDR2 SVGAGI, per germline. Trimming took 2 bases from V and 8 from J, leaving 24 bases between them.

This clonotype was seen only a few times. The chain recombines TRBV25-1 with TRBJ2-3, with 7 bases lining up with TRBD2. CDR1 and CDR2 from the germline V gene are MGHDK and SYGVNS. J lost 2 bases, V lost 1 base, and 15 bases had no gene match. CDR3 length: 19 residues. DNA for the CDR3: TGTGCCAGCAGTGAATCCGGGATCCCAGGAGCGGGGTTCACAGATACGCAGTATTTT. Translating it yields CASSESGIPGAGFTDTQYF.

The sample holds a few counts of this clonotype. The chain recombines TRBV7-9 with TRBJ1-6; D is unclear. Germline V gene lookup returns CDR1 SEHNR and CDR2 FQNEAQ (reference sequence). The CDR3 loop spans 15 amino acids. The V end was cut by 4 bases, the J end by 4 bases, with 11 bases between. CDR3 loop: CASSSWRSYNSPLHF. In nucleotides, the CDR3 is TGTGCCAGCAGCTCGTGGAGAAGTTATAATTCACCCCTCCACTTT. The full variable domain, its missing parts supplied by reference TRBV7-9 and TRBJ1-6, is DTGVSQNPRHKITKRGQNVTFRCDPISEHNRLYWYRQTLGQGPEFLTYFQNEAQLEKSRLLSDRFSAERPKGSFSTLEIQRTEQGDSAMYLCASSSWRSYNSPLHFGNGTRLTVT.

The chain combines TRBV14 with TRBJ2-3; D is unresolved. The V and J ends lost 0 bases and 0 bases respectively, with 7 bases between them. Germline CDR1 is SGHDN and CDR2 is FVKESK. The CDR3 extends over 15 amino acids. CDR3 nucleotide sequence: TGTGCCAGCAGCCAAGAACCCCGGAGCACAGATACGCAGTATTTT. Its translation is CASSQEPRSTDTQYF.

This clonotype was seen more than once but under ten times. This rearrangement joins TRBV6-1 to TRBJ1-4, with a possible D match to TRBD1 (5 bases). The CDR3 runs to 15 residues. The V and J ends lost 10 bases and 5 bases respectively, with 20 bases between them. The germline gives CDR1 MNHNS, CDR2 SASEGT. The CDR3 loop reads CATTFWGTPNEKLFF. The CDR3 DNA follows: TGTGCCACCACATTCTGGGGGACCCCGAATGAAAAACTGTTTTTT.

This clonotype was detected only a few times. The chain recombines TRBV14 with TRBJ2-2; 7 nucleotides line up with TRBD2. The germline V gene has CDR1 SGHDN and CDR2 FVKESK. CDR3 length: 16 residues. Germline trimming cut 7 bases from V and 0 bases from J; bases unmatched to any gene: 8. The CDR3 loop reads CASKLAGAPNTGELFF. The CDR3 nucleotides are TGTGCCAGCAAGCTGGCGGGAGCCCCGAACACCGGGGAGCTGTTTTTT.

This clonotype was observed a handful of times. The V and J genes are TRBV5-5 and TRBJ1-5; tentatively, D is TRBD1 (5 bases). CDR3 length equals 14 residues. The V gene's germline CDR1 is SGHKS and CDR2 YYEKEE (reference sequence). Trimming left V 6 bases short and J 6 bases short, with 16 bases between. CDR3 sequence (DNA): TGTGCCAGCACCATTTCAGGGTATTCTCAGCCCCAGCATTTT. It encodes CASTISGYSQPQHF.

This clonotype was counted only a few times. The chain carries TRBV20-1 and TRBJ2-7, with D possibly TRBD1 on 6 matching bases. The CDR3 loop spans 14 amino acids. The V end was cut by 3 bases, the J end by 0 bases, with 12 bases between. Germline V gives CDR1 DFQATT, CDR2 SNEGSKA (reference sequence). The chain's CDR3 is CSASARTVSYEQYF. The DNA for the CDR3 is TGCAGTGCTAGTGCTAGGACAGTCTCCTACGAGCAGTACTTC.

For this clonotype: Relative to the germline gene, one junction end is altered; a read error may explain this. V gene TRBV7-9 combines with J gene TRBJ1-3, with 7 bases fitting TRBD1. The CDR3 covers 15 residues. CDR1 is SEHNR, CDR2 FQNEAQ, per germline (reference sequence). In DNA form, the CDR3 reads TGTGCCACCAGCTTTCCAGGGGGCTCTGGAAACACCATATATTTT. Protein: CATSFPGGSGNTIYF.

The rearrangement uses TRBV27 and TRBJ1-2; 9 positions match TRBD1. Germline V gene lookup returns CDR1 MNHEY and CDR2 SMNVEV (reference sequence). CDR3 length: 17 residues. The V segment lost 5 bases and the J segment 4 bases; nucleotides outside the gene matches: 14. This chain's CDR3 is CASSPSQGALTIYGYTF. The CDR3 DNA reads TGTGCCAGCAGTCCATCACAGGGGGCCCTAACAATCTATGGCTACACCTTC.

This clonotype was seen a few times. The chain links TRBV20-1 to TRBJ2-7; 14 nucleotides align to TRBD2. CDR1 and CDR2 (germline): DFQATT, SNEGSKA (reference sequence). CDR3 size: 15 residues. J was trimmed by 5 bases and V by 5 bases; bases with no gene match: 8. The CDR3 spells CSAVTSGRGYNEQYF. DNA of the CDR3: TGCAGTGCTGTGACTAGCGGGAGGGGCTACAACGAGCAGTACTTC.

Only a few counts were recorded for this clonotype. V usage is TRBV7-9 and J usage is TRBJ2-7; D gene unclear. V lost 4 bases and J 7 bases, leaving 11 bases between the germline ends. This CDR3 is built from 12 residues. Germline V gene lookup returns CDR1 SEHNR and CDR2 FQNEAQ (reference sequence). In DNA form, the CDR3 reads TGTGCCAGCAGCTCGGAACAATGGGAGCAGTACTTC. This encodes CASSSEQWEQYF.